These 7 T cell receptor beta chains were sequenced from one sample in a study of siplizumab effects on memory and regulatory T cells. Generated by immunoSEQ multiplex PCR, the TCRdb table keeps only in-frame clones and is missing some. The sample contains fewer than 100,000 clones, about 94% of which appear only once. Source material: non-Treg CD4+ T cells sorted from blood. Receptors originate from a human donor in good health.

Here the CDR3 DNA reads TGTGCCAGTAGTATTTCACCTAGCGGGAGAGACGAGCAGTACTTC. Its protein is CASSISPSGRDEQYF. V gene TRBV19 combines with J gene TRBJ2-7; 10 positions match TRBD2. CDR3 size: 15 residues. V dropped 3 bases and J dropped 5; count of bases not matched to a gene: 7. The germline V gene has CDR1 LNHDA and CDR2 SQIVND (reference sequence).

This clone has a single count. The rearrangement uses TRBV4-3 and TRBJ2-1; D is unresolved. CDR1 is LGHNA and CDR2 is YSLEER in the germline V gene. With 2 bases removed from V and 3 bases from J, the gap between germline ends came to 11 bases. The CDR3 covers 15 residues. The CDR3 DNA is TGCGCCAGCAGCCAACAGGCTGCGAACTACAATGAGCAGTTCTTC. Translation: CASSQQAANYNEQFF.

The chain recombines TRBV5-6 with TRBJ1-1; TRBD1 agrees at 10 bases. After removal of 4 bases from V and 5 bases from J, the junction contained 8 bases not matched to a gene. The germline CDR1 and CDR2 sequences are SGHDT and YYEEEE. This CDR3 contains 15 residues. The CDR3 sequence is CASSALTGGETEAFF. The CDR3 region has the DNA TGTGCCAGCAGCGCCTTGACAGGGGGCGAGACTGAAGCTTTCTTT.

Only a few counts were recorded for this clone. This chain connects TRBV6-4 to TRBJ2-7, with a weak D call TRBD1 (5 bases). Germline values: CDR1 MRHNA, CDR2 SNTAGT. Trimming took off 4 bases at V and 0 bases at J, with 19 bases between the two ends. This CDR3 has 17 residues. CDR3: CASSAPCLDSSSYEQYF. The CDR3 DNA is TGTGCCAGCAGTGCCCCGTGCCTAGACAGTAGCTCCTACGAGCAGTACTTC.

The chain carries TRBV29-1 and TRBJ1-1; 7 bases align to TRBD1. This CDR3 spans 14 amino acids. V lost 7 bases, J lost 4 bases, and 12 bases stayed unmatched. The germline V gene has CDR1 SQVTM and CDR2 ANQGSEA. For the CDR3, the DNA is TGCAGCGCCCTCGGGACAGCGGCGGGCACTGAAGCTTTCTTT. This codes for CSALGTAAGTEAFF.

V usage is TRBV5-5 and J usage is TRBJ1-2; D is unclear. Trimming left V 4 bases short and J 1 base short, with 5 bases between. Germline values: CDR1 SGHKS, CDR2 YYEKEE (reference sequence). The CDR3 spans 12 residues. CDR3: CASSANNYGYTF. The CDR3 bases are TGTGCCAGCAGCGCCAATAACTATGGCTACACCTTC.

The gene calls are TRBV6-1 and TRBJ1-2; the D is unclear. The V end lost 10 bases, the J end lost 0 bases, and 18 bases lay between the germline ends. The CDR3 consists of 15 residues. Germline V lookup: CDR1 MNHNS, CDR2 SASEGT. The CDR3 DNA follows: TGTGCCACGCATTTGCTCCCGACTGCTAACTATGGCTACACCTTC. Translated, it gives CATHLLPTANYGYTF.